This T cell receptor beta chain was recovered during a study of blood T cell repertoires in COVID-19. As for the study in general: Whether acute or convalescent, the COVID-19 samples came from the United States, Italy and Spain. Sample material is recorded as cDNA or gDNA derived from T cells, B-cell-depleted T cells, or PBMCs.

Trimming cost V 6 bases and J 2 bases, with 7 bases left between them. The CDR3 contains 12 residues. Original processing notes: How many nucleated cells were present was estimated from reference gene primer amplification. Using immunoSEQ multiplex PCR, the repertoire was profiled, and TCRdb retains in-frame clones only, with some absent. V and J calls and clone size are copied from that table; D and trimming were computed from the DNA. In the table there are approximately 100,000 clones, just under 85% of which are singletons. The source is an older man with acute or convalescent COVID-19. Sequencing was performed on peripheral blood. The rearrangement uses TRBV12-3 or TRBV12-4 and TRBJ1-2, with D maybe TRBD1 (6 bases). The CDR3 bases are TGTGCCAGCAGAGGACAGAACTATGGCTACACCTTC. It is translated as CASRGQNYGYTF.